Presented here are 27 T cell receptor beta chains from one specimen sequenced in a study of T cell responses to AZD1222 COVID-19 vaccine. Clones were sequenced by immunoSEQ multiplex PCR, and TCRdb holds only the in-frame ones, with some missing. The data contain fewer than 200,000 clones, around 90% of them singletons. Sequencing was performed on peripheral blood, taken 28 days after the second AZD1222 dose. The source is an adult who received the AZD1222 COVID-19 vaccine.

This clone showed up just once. The chain's CDR3 is CASTGSRGGGSYNEQFF. For the CDR3, the DNA is TGTGCCAGCACCGGCTCGCGAGGAGGGGGCTCCTACAATGAGCAGTTCTTC. The chain uses TRBV7-9 and TRBJ2-1, with D tentatively TRBD1 or TRBD2 (6 bases each). Germline values: CDR1 SEHNR, CDR2 FQNEAQ (reference sequence). The CDR3 has 17 residues. V shed 7 bases and J shed 0 bases, with 19 bases lying between them. The variable domain in full, completed from reference TRBV7-9 and TRBJ2-1, reads DTGVSQNPRHKITKRGQNVTFRCDPISEHNRLYWYRQTLGQGPEFLTYFQNEAQLEKSRLLSDRFSAERPKGSFSTLEIQRTEQGDSAMYLCASTGSRGGGSYNEQFFGPGTRLTVL.

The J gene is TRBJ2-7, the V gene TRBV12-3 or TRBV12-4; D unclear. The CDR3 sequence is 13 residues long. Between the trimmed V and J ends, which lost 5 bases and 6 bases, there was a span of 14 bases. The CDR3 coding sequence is TGTGCCAGCAGTGATGGCCTTTCGGGCGAGCAGTACTTC. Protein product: CASSDGLSGEQYF.

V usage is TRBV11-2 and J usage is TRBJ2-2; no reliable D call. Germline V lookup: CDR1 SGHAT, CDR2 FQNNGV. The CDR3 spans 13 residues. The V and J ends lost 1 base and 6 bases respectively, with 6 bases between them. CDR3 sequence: CASSLAFPGELFF. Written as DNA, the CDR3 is TGTGCCAGCAGCTTAGCCTTCCCCGGGGAGCTGTTTTTT.

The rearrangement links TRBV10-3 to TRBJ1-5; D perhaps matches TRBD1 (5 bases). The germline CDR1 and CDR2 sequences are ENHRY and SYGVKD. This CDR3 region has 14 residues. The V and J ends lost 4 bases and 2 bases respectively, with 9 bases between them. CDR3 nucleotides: TGTGCCATCAGTGGGGGCGCGGGCAATCAGCCCCAGCATTTT. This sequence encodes CAISGGAGNQPQHF.

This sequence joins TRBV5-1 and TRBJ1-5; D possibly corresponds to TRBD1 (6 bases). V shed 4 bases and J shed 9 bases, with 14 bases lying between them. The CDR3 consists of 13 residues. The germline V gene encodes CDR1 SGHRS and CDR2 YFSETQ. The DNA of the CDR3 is TGCGCCAGCAGCATCGTCGGGGGGCCGCCCCAGCATTTT. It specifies CASSIVGGPPQHF.

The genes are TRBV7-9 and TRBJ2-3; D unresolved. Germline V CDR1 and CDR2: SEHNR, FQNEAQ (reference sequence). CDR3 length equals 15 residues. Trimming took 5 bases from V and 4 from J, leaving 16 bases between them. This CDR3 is CASSPGSVGPDTQYF. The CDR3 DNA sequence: TGTGCCAGCAGCCCTGGTAGTGTAGGACCAGATACGCAGTATTTT.

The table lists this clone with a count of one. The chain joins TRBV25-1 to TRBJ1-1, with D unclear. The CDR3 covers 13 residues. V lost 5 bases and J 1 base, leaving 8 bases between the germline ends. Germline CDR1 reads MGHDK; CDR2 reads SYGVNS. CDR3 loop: CASSRHENTEAFF. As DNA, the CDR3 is TGTGCCAGCAGTCGGCATGAGAACACTGAAGCTTTCTTT.

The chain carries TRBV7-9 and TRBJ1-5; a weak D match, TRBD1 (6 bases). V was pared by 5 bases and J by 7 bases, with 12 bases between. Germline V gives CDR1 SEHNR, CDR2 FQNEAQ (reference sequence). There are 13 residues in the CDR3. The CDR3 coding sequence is TGTGCCAGCAGCCAAGAAGGGGGGCAGCCCCAGCATTTT. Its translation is CASSQEGGQPQHF.

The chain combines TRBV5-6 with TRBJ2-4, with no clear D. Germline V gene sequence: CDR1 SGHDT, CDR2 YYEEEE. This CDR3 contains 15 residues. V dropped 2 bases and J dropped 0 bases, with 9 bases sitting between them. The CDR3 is CASSFSSVAKNIQYF. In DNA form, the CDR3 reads TGTGCCAGCAGCTTCTCCAGCGTAGCCAAAAACATTCAGTACTTC. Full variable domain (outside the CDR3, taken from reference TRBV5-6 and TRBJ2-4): DAGVTQSPTHLIKTRGQQVTLRCSPKSGHDTVSWYQQALGQGPQFIFQYYEEEERQRGNFPDRFSGHQFPNYSSELNVNALLLGDSALYLCASSFSSVAKNIQYFGAGTRLSVL.

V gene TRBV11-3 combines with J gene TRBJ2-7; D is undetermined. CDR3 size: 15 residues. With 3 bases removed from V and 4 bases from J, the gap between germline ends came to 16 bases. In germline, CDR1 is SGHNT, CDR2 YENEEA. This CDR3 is CASSLAANPLYEQYF. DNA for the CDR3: TGTGCCAGCAGCTTGGCGGCCAACCCTCTTTACGAGCAGTACTTC.

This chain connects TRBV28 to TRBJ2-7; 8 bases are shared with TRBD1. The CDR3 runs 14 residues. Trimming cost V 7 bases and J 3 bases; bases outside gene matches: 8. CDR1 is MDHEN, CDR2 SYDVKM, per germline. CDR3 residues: CASTRQGTNYEQYF. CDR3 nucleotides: TGTGCCAGCACCCGACAGGGGACGAACTACGAGCAGTACTTC.

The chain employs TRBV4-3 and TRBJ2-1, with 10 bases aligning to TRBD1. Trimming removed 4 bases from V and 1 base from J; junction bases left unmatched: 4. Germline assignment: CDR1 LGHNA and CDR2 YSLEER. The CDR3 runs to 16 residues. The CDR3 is CASSPRDRGSYNEQFF. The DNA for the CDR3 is TGCGCCAGCAGCCCCCGGGACAGGGGTTCCTACAATGAGCAGTTCTTC.

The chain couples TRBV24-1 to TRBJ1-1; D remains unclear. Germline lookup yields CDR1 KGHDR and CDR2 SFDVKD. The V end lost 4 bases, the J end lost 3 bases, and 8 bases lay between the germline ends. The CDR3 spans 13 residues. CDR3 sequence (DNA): TGTGCCACCAGTGACCCGATGGACACTGAAGCTTTCTTT. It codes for CATSDPMDTEAFF.

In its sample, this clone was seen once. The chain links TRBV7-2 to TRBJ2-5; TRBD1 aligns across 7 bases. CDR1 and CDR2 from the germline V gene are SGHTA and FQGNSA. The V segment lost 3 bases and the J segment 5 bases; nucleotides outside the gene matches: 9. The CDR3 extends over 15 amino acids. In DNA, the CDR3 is TGTGCCAGCAGCTTTAACCCAGGGGGTCAGGAGACCCAGTACTTC. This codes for CASSFNPGGQETQYF.

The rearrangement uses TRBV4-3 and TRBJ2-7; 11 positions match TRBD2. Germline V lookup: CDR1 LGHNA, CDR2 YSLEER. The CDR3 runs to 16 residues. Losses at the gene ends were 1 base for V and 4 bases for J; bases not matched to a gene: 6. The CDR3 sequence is CASSQGTGTSGYEQYF. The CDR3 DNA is TGCGCCAGCAGCCAAGGGACCGGGACTAGCGGTTACGAGCAGTACTTC.

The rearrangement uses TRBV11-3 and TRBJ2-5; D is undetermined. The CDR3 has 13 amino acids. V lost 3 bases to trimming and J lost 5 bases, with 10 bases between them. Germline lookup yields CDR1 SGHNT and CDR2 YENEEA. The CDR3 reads CASSFSGGETQYF. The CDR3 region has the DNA TGTGCCAGCAGCTTTAGTGGTGGGGAGACCCAGTACTTC.

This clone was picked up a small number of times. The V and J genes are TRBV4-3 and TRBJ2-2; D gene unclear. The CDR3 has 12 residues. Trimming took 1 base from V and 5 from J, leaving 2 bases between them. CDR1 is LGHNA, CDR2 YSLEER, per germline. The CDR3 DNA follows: TGCGCCAGCAGCCAAGTTACCGGGGAGCTGTTTTTT. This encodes CASSQVTGELFF.

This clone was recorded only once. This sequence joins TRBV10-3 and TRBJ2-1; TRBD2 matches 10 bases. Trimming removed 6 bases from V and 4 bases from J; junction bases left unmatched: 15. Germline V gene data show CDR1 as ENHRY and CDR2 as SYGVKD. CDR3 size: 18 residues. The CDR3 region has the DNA TGTGCCATCAGCGAGACCAACCGGCTAGCGGGAGTATACAATGAGCAGTTCTTC. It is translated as CAISETNRLAGVYNEQFF.

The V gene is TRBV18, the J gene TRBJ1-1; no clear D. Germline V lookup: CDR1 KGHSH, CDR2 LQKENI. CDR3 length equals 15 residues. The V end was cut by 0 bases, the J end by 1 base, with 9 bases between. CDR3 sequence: CASSPPNAGNTEAFF. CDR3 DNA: TGTGCCAGCTCACCACCGAATGCAGGGAACACTGAAGCTTTCTTT.

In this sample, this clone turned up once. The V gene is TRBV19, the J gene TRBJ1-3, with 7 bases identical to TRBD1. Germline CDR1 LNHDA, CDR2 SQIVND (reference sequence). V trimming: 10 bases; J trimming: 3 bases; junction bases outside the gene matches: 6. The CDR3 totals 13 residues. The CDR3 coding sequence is TGTGCCACCAGACAGGGACGTGGAAACACCATATATTTT. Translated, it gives CATRQGRGNTIYF.

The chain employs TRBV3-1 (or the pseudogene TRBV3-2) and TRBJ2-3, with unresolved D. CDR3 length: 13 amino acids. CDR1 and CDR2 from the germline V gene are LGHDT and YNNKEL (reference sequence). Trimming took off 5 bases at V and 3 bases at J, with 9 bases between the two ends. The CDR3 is CASSYASTDTQYF. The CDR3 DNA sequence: TGTGCCAGCAGCTACGCTTCTACAGATACGCAGTATTTT.

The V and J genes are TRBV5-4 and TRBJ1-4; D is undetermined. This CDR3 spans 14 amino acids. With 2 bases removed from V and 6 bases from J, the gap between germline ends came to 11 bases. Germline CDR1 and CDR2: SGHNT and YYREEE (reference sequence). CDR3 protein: CASSFGGLDEKLFF. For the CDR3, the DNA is TGTGCCAGCAGCTTCGGAGGGCTGGATGAAAAACTGTTTTTT.

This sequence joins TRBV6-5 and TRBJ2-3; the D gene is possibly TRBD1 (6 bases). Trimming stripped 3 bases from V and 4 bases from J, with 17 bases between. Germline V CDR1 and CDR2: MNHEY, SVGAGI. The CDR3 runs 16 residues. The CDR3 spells CASSYSPVQGADTQYF. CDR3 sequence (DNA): TGTGCCAGCAGTTATTCCCCGGTACAGGGCGCAGATACGCAGTATTTT.

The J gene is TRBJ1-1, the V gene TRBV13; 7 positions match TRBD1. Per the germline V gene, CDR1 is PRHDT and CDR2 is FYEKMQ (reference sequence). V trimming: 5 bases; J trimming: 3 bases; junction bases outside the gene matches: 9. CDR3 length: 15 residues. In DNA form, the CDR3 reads TGTGCCAGCAGCCCCCCTCAGGGGGGCTACACTGAAGCTTTCTTT. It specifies CASSPPQGGYTEAFF.

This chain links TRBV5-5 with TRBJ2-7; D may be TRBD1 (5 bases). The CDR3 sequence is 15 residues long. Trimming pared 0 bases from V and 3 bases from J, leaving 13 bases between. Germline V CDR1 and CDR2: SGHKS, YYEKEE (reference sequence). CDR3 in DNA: TGTGCCAGCAGCTTGGCCCTAGGGGCCGTCTACGAGCAGTACTTC. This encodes CASSLALGAVYEQYF.

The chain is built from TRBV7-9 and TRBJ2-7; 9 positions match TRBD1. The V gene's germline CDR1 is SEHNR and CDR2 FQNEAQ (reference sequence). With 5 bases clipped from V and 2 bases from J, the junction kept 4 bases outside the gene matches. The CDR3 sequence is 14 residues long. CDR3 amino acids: CASSRQGGTYEQYF. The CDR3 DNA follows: TGTGCCAGCAGCCGACAGGGGGGAACCTACGAGCAGTACTTC.

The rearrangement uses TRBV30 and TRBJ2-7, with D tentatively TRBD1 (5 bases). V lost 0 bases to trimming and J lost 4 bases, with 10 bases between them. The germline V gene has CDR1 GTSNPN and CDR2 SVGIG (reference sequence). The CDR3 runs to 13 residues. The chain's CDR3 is CAWSVGQGYEQYF. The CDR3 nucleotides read TGTGCCTGGAGTGTTGGGCAGGGTTACGAGCAGTACTTC.